Listed here are 30 T cell receptor beta chains from one sample, sequenced in a study of beta chain features in type 1 diabetes listed by TCRdb under 2018. Beyond this particular receptor, the publication reports: A moderate but significant shortening of TCRB CDR3 length was observed in type 1 diabetes patients in all four CD4+ subsets.

No antigen is known for these receptors. Preparation of the library involved the immunoSEQ multiplex PCR assay. The entire isolated RNA was reverse transcribed using the High Capacity cDNA Reverse Transcription Kit, and thus expressed TCRB transcripts were sequenced. TCRdb carries this immuneACCESS record with in-frame sequences only. Its versions omit some clonotypes, under half of them owing to an unresolved V gene in the studies checked, with the rest unexplained. This sample holds 550,000 to 850,000 clones; 13% were observed only once. The biggest ten clones account for less than 0.025% of the sample. Sequencing was carried out using naive CD4+ T cells from blood. The sample's cell subset or site, from its label and the paper: true naive CD4+ T cells. Receptors originate from a man between 18 and 35 years old with type 1 diabetes.

This clone was counted between two and nine times. J is TRBJ2-3 and V is TRBV11-2; D is possibly TRBD1 or TRBD2 (5 bases each). CDR1 SGHAT and CDR2 FQNNGV come from the germline V gene. The CDR3 spans 16 residues. V was clipped by 3 bases and J by 2 bases, with 15 bases between them. CDR3 DNA sequence: TGTGCCAGCAGCTTTTGGATTGGGACCTCCACAGATACGCAGTATTTT. Protein: CASSFWIGTSTDTQYF. The variable domain in full, with the rest retrieved from reference TRBV11-2 and TRBJ2-3, is EAGVAQSPRYKIIEKRQSVAFWCNPISGHATLYWYQQILGQGPKLLIQFQNNGVVDDSQLPKDRFSAERLKGVDSTLKIQPAKLEDSAVYLCASSFWIGTSTDTQYFGPGTRLTVL.

This clone was detected only a few times. The chain has TRBV6-5 and TRBJ1-2; 11 bases match TRBD1. The CDR3 runs 13 residues. Germline V gene data show CDR1 as MNHEY and CDR2 as SVGAGI. V lost 4 bases and J lost 6; bases outside the gene matches: 1. The CDR3 region is CASSWTGGNGYTF. CDR3 bases: TGTGCCAGCAGTTGGACAGGGGGCAATGGCTACACCTTC.

The chain employs TRBV5-1 and TRBJ1-1; the match to TRBD1 covers 7 bases. CDR1 and CDR2 from the germline V gene are SGHRS and YFSETQ. V lost 1 base to trimming and J lost 4 bases; unmatched junction nucleotides: 7. CDR3 length equals 15 residues. CDR3 DNA: TGCGCCAGCAGCTTGACAGGGGTGAAGACCACTGAAGCTTTCTTT. Residues: CASSLTGVKTTEAFF.

The chain links TRBV6-5 to TRBJ2-7; D is unclear. CDR1 and CDR2 from the germline V gene are MNHEY and SVGAGI. Trimming removed 0 bases at V and 4 bases at J, with 16 bases between. The CDR3 is 16 amino acids. The CDR3 loop reads CASSYSAGFQPYEQYF. The CDR3, as DNA: TGTGCCAGCAGTTACTCGGCTGGGTTTCAACCTTACGAGCAGTACTTC.

The CDR3 DNA follows: TGTGCCAGCAGCTTTGGCGTTTCTACCTACGAGCAGTACTTC. This gives the protein CASSFGVSTYEQYF. The chain recombines TRBV7-9 with TRBJ2-7; D unclear. This CDR3 spans 14 amino acids. Germline-derived CDR1 and CDR2 are SEHNR and FQNEAQ (reference sequence). V was trimmed by 3 bases and J by 2 bases, leaving 11 bases between them.

This clone was counted between two and nine times. The rearrangement uses TRBV27 and TRBJ2-3; the match to TRBD1 covers 9 bases. Germline CDR1 MNHEY, CDR2 SMNVEV (reference sequence). The CDR3 consists of 16 residues. The V segment lost 2 bases and the J segment 1 base; nucleotides outside the gene matches: 4. CDR3 region: CASSLGRQGGTDTQYF. The CDR3 nucleotides read TGTGCCAGCAGTTTAGGTAGACAGGGGGGCACAGATACGCAGTATTTT.

For this clone: The sample has other DNA sequences that encode this CDR3 too. The chain carries TRBV5-4 and TRBJ1-1, with TRBD1 as a possible D gene (6 bases). The V gene lost 4 bases and the J gene lost 1 base, with 11 bases spanning the gap. The CDR3 length is 14 residues. Germline CDR1 is SGHNT and CDR2 is YYREEE (reference sequence). CDR3 DNA sequence: TGTGCCAGCAGCCCAGACAGGAGGAACACTGAAGCTTTCTTT. It codes for CASSPDRRNTEAFF.

The chain combines TRBV7-9 with TRBJ2-5, with a possible D match to TRBD2 (5 bases). Germline CDR1 and CDR2: SEHNR and FQNEAQ (reference sequence). V lost 5 bases and J 4 bases, leaving 17 bases between the germline ends. The CDR3 is made up of 15 amino acids. CDR3 protein: CASSVIGSVGETQYF. The CDR3 DNA reads as TGTGCCAGCAGCGTGATAGGGAGTGTAGGAGAGACCCAGTACTTC.

The rearrangement joins TRBV5-1 to TRBJ2-7; the match to TRBD1 covers 8 bases. The trim removed 6 bases at V and 6 bases at J, leaving 8 bases unmatched. CDR1 is SGHRS and CDR2 is YFSETQ in the germline V gene. This CDR3 region has 13 residues. CDR3 residues: CASNVGQGGEQYF. CDR3 nucleotides: TGCGCCAGCAACGTCGGACAGGGCGGCGAGCAGTACTTC.

This clone turned up a few times. The rearrangement links TRBV19 to TRBJ1-5, with a tentative D call TRBD1 (5 bases). CDR3 length: 13 residues. The germline V and J ends were trimmed by 10 bases and 1 base, with 11 bases remaining between them. The germline CDR1 and CDR2 sequences are LNHDA and SQIVND (reference sequence). The CDR3: CATMGVSNQPQHF. Here the CDR3 DNA reads TGTGCCACCATGGGGGTGAGCAATCAGCCCCAGCATTTT.

The V and J genes are TRBV10-2 and TRBJ2-7; D unclear. CDR1 WSHSY and CDR2 SAAADI come from the germline V gene. V lost 6 bases to trimming and J lost 5 bases, with 11 bases between them. CDR3 size: 12 residues. CDR3 sequence: CASRERENEQYF. The CDR3, as DNA: TGCGCCAGCAGGGAGCGTGAGAACGAGCAGTACTTC.

This chain links TRBV4-2 with TRBJ2-1, with D maybe TRBD2 (6 bases). The V and J ends lost 4 bases and 5 bases respectively, with 15 bases between them. The CDR3 spans 15 residues. Germline-derived CDR1 and CDR2 are LGHNA and YNFKEQ. The CDR3 bases are TGTGCCAGCAGCCCTATAGCGGAATACCACAATGAGCAGTTCTTC. Translated, it gives CASSPIAEYHNEQFF.

This clone was found a few times. The V gene is TRBV7-9, the J gene TRBJ2-3; 11 nucleotides agree with TRBD2. The CDR3 length is 16 residues. The V and J ends lost 1 base and 3 bases, in that order; junction bases with no gene match: 3. CDR1 and CDR2 (germline): SEHNR, FQNEAQ (reference sequence). The CDR3 here is CASSLVASGGTDTQYF. The DNA for the CDR3 is TGTGCCAGCAGCTTAGTGGCTAGCGGGGGGACAGATACGCAGTATTTT.

This clone appeared a few times. This chain joins TRBV20-1 and TRBJ1-2, with D unresolved. The CDR3 loop spans 10 amino acids. Germline CDR1 is DFQATT and CDR2 is SNEGSKA (reference sequence). Trimming shortened V by 1 base and J by 8 bases, and 5 bases separated the two germline ends. In DNA, the CDR3 is TGCAGTGCTAGAGGGGAGGGCTACACCTTC. Translated: CSARGEGYTF.

This clone turned up a few times. In DNA, the CDR3 is TGTGCCAGCAGCCGGGACATTGCTGGAAACACCATATATTTT. Amino acids: CASSRDIAGNTIYF. The V and J genes are TRBV9 and TRBJ1-3; weak D call: TRBD1 (6 bases). This CDR3 spans 14 amino acids. The germline gives CDR1 SGDLS, CDR2 YYNGEE. The V end lost 4 bases, the J end lost 2 bases, and 10 bases lay between the germline ends.

The chain uses TRBV6-5 and TRBJ2-4; weak D call: TRBD1 (5 bases). CDR3 size: 13 residues. The V end lost 4 bases, the J end lost 5 bases, and 9 bases lay between the germline ends. CDR1 is MNHEY and CDR2 is SVGAGI in the germline V gene. CDR3 sequence reads: CASSLVRENIQYF. The CDR3, as DNA: TGTGCCAGCAGTTTGGTCAGGGAAAACATTCAGTACTTC.

This chain uses TRBV7-8 with TRBJ2-5; no firm D call. The CDR3 is 13 residues long. CDR1 is SGHVS, CDR2 FQNEAQ, per germline. V was pared by 5 bases and J by 0 bases, with 7 bases between. In nucleotides, the CDR3 is TGTGCCAGCAGCGCCCGGAACCAAGAGACCCAGTACTTC. Protein product: CASSARNQETQYF.

Only one count was recorded for this clone. The chain carries TRBV7-9 and TRBJ1-5; D not certain. The germline CDR1 and CDR2 sequences are SEHNR and FQNEAQ (reference sequence). The CDR3 sequence is 13 residues long. V was trimmed by 4 bases and J by 4 bases, leaving 8 bases between them. The CDR3 sequence: CASSSDQNQPQHF. The CDR3, as DNA: TGTGCCAGCAGCTCGGACCAGAATCAGCCCCAGCATTTT.

This clone was observed a few times. The CDR3 sequence is CASSTSFWDRVSYEQYF. The CDR3 bases are TGCGCCAGCAGTACGTCCTTTTGGGACAGGGTCTCCTACGAGCAGTACTTC. The chain employs TRBV5-1 and TRBJ2-7; 9 positions match TRBD1. V lost 5 bases to trimming and J lost 0 bases; unmatched junction nucleotides: 12. Germline assignment: CDR1 SGHRS and CDR2 YFSETQ. The CDR3 has 17 amino acids.

This chain connects TRBV29-1 to TRBJ1-1, with D uncertain. CDR1 and CDR2 from the germline V gene are SQVTM and ANQGSEA. The CDR3 has 15 amino acids. Trimming pared 6 bases from V and 0 bases from J, leaving 17 bases between. This CDR3 is CSVKPGGFMNTEAFF. CDR3 in DNA: TGCAGCGTGAAGCCAGGAGGCTTTATGAACACTGAAGCTTTCTTT.

This chain connects TRBV9 to TRBJ2-5, with TRBD2 matching 7 bases. Germline-derived CDR1 and CDR2 are SGDLS and YYNGEE. J gave up 5 bases and V 2 bases, and 12 bases lay outside the gene matches. This CDR3 is 16 amino acids long. The CDR3, as DNA: TGTGCCAGCAGCGTCCGGGGGGATCTTAATTTGGAGACCCAGTACTTC. Residues: CASSVRGDLNLETQYF.

In its sample, this clone was seen a few times. This sequence joins TRBV27 and TRBJ2-5; D is unclear. Trimming cost V 10 bases and J 5 bases, with 5 bases left between them. Germline CDR1 reads MNHEY; CDR2 reads SMNVEV (reference sequence). The CDR3 is made up of 9 amino acids. The CDR3 DNA reads TGTGCCACCTTGGAGACCCAGTACTTC. Translating gives CATLETQYF.

This clone has only a few counts. The CDR3, as DNA: TGCAGCGGTGGACGTTCCTACGAGCAGTACTTC. Translating gives CSGGRSYEQYF. This chain connects TRBV29-1 to TRBJ2-7; no reliable D call. This CDR3 spans 11 amino acids. V lost 7 bases to trimming and J lost 1 base, with 8 bases between them. Germline CDR1 reads SQVTM; CDR2 reads ANQGSEA.

The J gene is TRBJ1-1, the V gene TRBV9; D unclear. CDR3 length: 13 amino acids. From germline, CDR1 is SGDLS and CDR2 YYNGEE. With 0 bases removed from V and 3 bases from J, the gap between germline ends came to 6 bases. For the CDR3, the DNA is TGTGCCAGCAGCGTAGTGCAGGACACTGAAGCTTTCTTT. This sequence encodes CASSVVQDTEAFF.

This clone came up a few times. V gene TRBV6-5 combines with J gene TRBJ2-5, with D perhaps assigned TRBD1 or TRBD2 (6 bases each). The CDR3 has 14 amino acids. V was cut by 2 bases and J by 4 bases, with 11 bases left in between. Germline-derived CDR1 and CDR2 are MNHEY and SVGAGI. CDR3 in DNA: TGTGCCAGCAGTTACGGGGGGCTGGGAGAGACCCAGTACTTC. The encoded protein is CASSYGGLGETQYF.

The rearrangement uses TRBV9 and TRBJ1-2, with D possibly TRBD1 on 5 matching bases. The ends were cut back, 0 bases at V and 4 bases at J, with 22 bases in the middle. The CDR3 length is 18 residues. Per the germline V gene, CDR1 is SGDLS and CDR2 is YYNGEE. In nucleotides, the CDR3 is TGTGCCAGCAGCGTAGTAGGAGACAGACCCTGGGAGCTCTATGGCTACACCTTC. Translating it yields CASSVVGDRPWELYGYTF.

This clone has just a few counts. The rearrangement uses TRBV30 and TRBJ2-2, with D unclear. Trimming shortened V by 0 bases and J by 8 bases, and 10 bases separated the two germline ends. Germline CDR1 GTSNPN, CDR2 SVGIG (reference sequence). CDR3 length: 13 amino acids. CDR3: CAWSVLGEGELFF. Written as DNA, the CDR3 is TGTGCCTGGAGTGTACTCGGCGAGGGGGAGCTGTTTTTT.

This clone was seen more than once but under ten times. The J gene is TRBJ1-1, the V gene TRBV29-1; tentative D call: TRBD1 (6 bases). The CDR3 length is 13 residues. Germline CDR1 SQVTM, CDR2 ANQGSEA. V was clipped by 5 bases and J by 3 bases, with 13 bases between them. CDR3 coding DNA: TGCAGCGTTTACAGGGAGGTCGACACTGAAGCTTTCTTT. It is translated as CSVYREVDTEAFF.

The chain couples TRBV16 to TRBJ1-4; 10 positions agree with TRBD1. Germline loops: CDR1 KGHSY, CDR2 FQNENV. CDR3 length equals 18 residues. V lost 1 base, J lost 0 bases, and 5 bases stayed unmatched. CDR3 sequence reads: CASSQFSGQGTTNEKLFF. The CDR3 bases are TGTGCCAGCAGCCAATTCTCGGGACAGGGGACAACTAATGAAAAACTGTTTTTT.

Regarding this clone: The sample has other DNA sequences that encode this CDR3 too. The chain uses TRBV5-1 and TRBJ2-3; D is ambiguous. This CDR3 spans 12 amino acids. V was cut by 4 bases and J by 3 bases, with 6 bases left in between. From germline, CDR1 is SGHRS and CDR2 YFSETQ. Here the CDR3 DNA reads TGCGCCAGCAGCCCGGCAACAGATACGCAGTATTTT. It encodes CASSPATDTQYF.